One and the same sample provided the 3 T cell receptor beta chains below, sequenced in a study of blood T cells in healthy people across ages. Then a second PCR, running about 6 to 11 cycles, was carried out with a sample-barcoded 5' primer and a J-beta primer mix. TCRdb used MiXCR to reprocess the 5' RACE reads, holding one entry per CDR3 protein. The sample lists fewer than 650,000 distinct CDR3 sequences, 25% to 35% seen once, with over 3.5% in the top ten. The same specimen was also included in a second study, on T cells of mothers and their children.

Sequencing was performed on blood. The receptors here all came from a boy between 2 and 10 years old in good health.

V gene TRBV29-1 combines with J gene TRBJ2-5; D may be TRBD2 (5 bases). Trimming left V 4 bases short and J 5 bases short, with 11 bases between. The CDR3 has 12 residues. Per the germline V gene, CDR1 is SQVTM and CDR2 is ANQGSEA. CDR3 amino acids: CSVGEGMETQYF. CDR3 nucleotides: TGCAGCGTTGGCGAGGGAATGGAGACCCAGTACTTC.

This clonotype appeared a few times. The chain is built from TRBV4-1 and TRBJ1-5; D remains ambiguous. V shed 1 base and J shed 5 bases, with 6 bases lying between them. The CDR3 has 13 residues. CDR1 and CDR2 (germline): MGHRA, YSYEKL. The CDR3 sequence: CASSQVQDQPQHF. The DNA of the CDR3 is TGCGCCAGCAGCCAAGTTCAGGATCAGCCCCAGCATTTT.

This clonotype appeared a few times. The chain couples TRBV10-2 to TRBJ2-2; TRBD2 agrees at 14 bases. The CDR3 runs to 18 residues. V lost 7 bases, J lost 2 bases, and 9 bases stayed unmatched. Germline V gene sequence: CDR1 WSHSY, CDR2 SAAADI. CDR3 in amino acids: CASTGGLAGDPNTGELFF. The CDR3 DNA sequence: TGCGCCAGCACTGGGGGACTAGCGGGAGATCCCAACACCGGGGAGCTGTTTTTT.